This is a list of T cell receptor beta chains from one sample in a study of breast tumors, draining lymph nodes, adjacent tissues. TCRdb analysed the multiplex PCR reads with MiXCR anew, one entry per CDR3 protein. This table has about 140,000 distinct CDR3 sequences, about 33% appearing once. The sequenced sample was axillary lymph node tissue. Source of these receptors: a female donor with breast cancer. Some clones in this sample may be carry-over from other donors' samples. CDR3s include the opening cysteine and the closing phenylalanine or tryptophan. Fields, in order: clone size, D gene, V gene, J gene, CDR3 protein, CDR3 DNA. A D gene is named only where the DNA matches it firmly. For some rows the clone size is stated as once, few or many, or as a class when expanded; others skip it.

many	NA	TRBV19	TRBJ2-5	CATLGGQETQYF	TGTGCCACCCTTGGGGGCCAAGAGACCCAGTACTTC
many	TRBD2	TRBV2	TRBJ2-5	CASKARTSGETQYF	TGTGCCAGCAAAGCGAGGACTAGTGGAGAGACCCAGTACTTC
NA	NA	TRBV25-1	TRBJ1-2	CASSGIRDRRQNYGYTF	TGTGCCAGCAGCGGGATCCGAGACAGGAGACAGAACTATGGCTACACCTTC
NA	NA	TRBV20-1	TRBJ2-1	CSAPSTDTQFF	TGCAGTGCGCCTAGCACAGATACGCAGTTCTTC
NA	NA	TRBV7-3	TRBJ2-5	CASSELGPGRKGTQYF	TGTGCCAGCAGCGAGCTTGGGCCAGGGCGAAAAGGGACCCAGTACTTC
NA	NA	TRBV5-1	TRBJ2-3	CASYIRGAKDTQYF	TGCGCCAGCTACATCCGGGGGGCTAAAGATACGCAGTATTTT
few	TRBD1	TRBV27	TRBJ2-2	CASKETGVTGELFF	TGTGCCAGCAAGGAGACAGGGGTCACCGGGGAGCTGTTTTTT
few	TRBD2	TRBV3-1	TRBJ2-1	CASSLYPPTSGGPRSYNEQFF	TGTGCCAGCAGCCTCTACCCTCCGACTAGCGGGGGGCCACGCTCCTACAATGAGCAGTTCTTC
many	NA	TRBV28	TRBJ1-2	CASQETNYGYTF	TGTGCCTCACAGGAAACTAACTATGGCTACACCTTC
many	NA	TRBV10-3	TRBJ2-1	CAISEKWGENEQFF	TGTGCCATCAGTGAAAAGTGGGGGGAGAATGAGCAGTTCTTC
many	NA	TRBV20-1	TRBJ2-1	CSARDSLQGDLFF	TGCAGTGCTAGAGATAGTTTACAGGGAGATCTGTTCTTC
NA	NA	TRBV16	TRBJ1-2	CASSQSVSRQSRNYGYTF	TGTGCCAGCAGCCAATCGGTCAGTCGGCAGTCTCGTAACTATGGCTACACCTTC
many	TRBD1	TRBV7-9	TRBJ1-6	CASSSSWDRGSNSPLHF	TGTGCCAGCAGCTCCTCCTGGGACAGGGGATCAAATTCACCCCTCCACTTT
NA	NA	TRBV20-1	TRBJ1-5	CSAPSGSYEPYFGPGNRPQHF	NA
many	TRBD1	TRBV7-6	TRBJ1-6	CASSLGTGDLSPLHF	TGTGCCAGCAGCCTCGGGACAGGGGATTTATCACCCCTCCACTTT
NA	TRBD1	TRBV2	TRBJ1-6	CASRTGDSPLHF	TGTGCCAGCAGGACAGGGGATTCACCCCTCCACTTT
many	NA	TRBV3-1	TRBJ1-6	CASSQGATDSPLHF	TGTGCCAGCAGCCAGGGGGCGACGGATTCACCCCTCCACTTT